A single sample is the source of the 3 T cell receptor beta chains below, sequenced in a study of T-cell reconstitution after alpha-beta-depleted transplantation in children. Unique molecular identifiers were incorporated into the prepared TCRbeta library. TCRdb re-analysed the PCR reads in MiXCR, keeping a single row per CDR3 protein. The sample carries over 200,000 distinct CDR3 sequences, roughly a tenth recorded once. The sample consisted of PBMCs, taken before TCRalphabeta/CD19-depleted stem cell transplant. The receptor set was obtained from a child under two years old with acute myeloid leukemia, due to receive a stem cell transplant.

This clonotype was counted at least ten times. The V call is TRBV6-1, the J call TRBJ1-2; 7 bases agree with TRBD1. This CDR3 is 17 amino acids long. The V gene's germline CDR1 is MNHNS and CDR2 SASEGT. The trim removed 5 bases at V and 4 bases at J, leaving 16 bases unmatched. The CDR3 sequence is CASSPIGTEGDFYGYTF. The CDR3 DNA follows: TGTGCCAGCAGTCCCATCGGGACAGAGGGGGATTTCTATGGCTACACCTTC.

This clonotype was picked up many times. V is TRBV9 and J is TRBJ1-2; D is ambiguous. The germline V and J ends were trimmed by 4 bases and 0 bases, with 13 bases remaining between them. Per germline, CDR1 SGDLS and CDR2 YYNGEE. This CDR3 contains 15 residues. CDR3 in DNA: TGTGCCAGCAGCCCCAGATTCACAGCTAACTATGGCTACACCTTC. It specifies CASSPRFTANYGYTF.

This clonotype was detected ten times or more. J is TRBJ2-2 and V is TRBV21-1; the table calls TRBD2, which could not be checked here. TRBV21-1 represents a pseudogene. The CDR3 spans 14 residues. The CDR3 bases are TGTGCCAGTAAGACTAGCGGGATTACCGGGGAGCTGTTTTTT. This sequence encodes CASKTSGITGELFF.